This T cell receptor beta chain appears in the sequencing data of a study of blood T cells in healthy people across ages. General study results and limits: In older individuals, TCR beta diversity per million T cells was lower, falling roughly linearly with age.

Points on this clonotype: Its matching antigen is unknown.

Researchers isolated at least 7 million PBMCs per sample. CDR1 MDHEN and CDR2 SYDVKM come from the germline V gene. CDR3 length: 17 residues. Trimming stripped 5 bases from V and 7 bases from J, with 26 bases between. Combining a sample-barcoded 5' primer with a J-beta primer mix, a second PCR ran for about 7 to 12 cycles. TCRdb redid the calling of the 5' RACE reads with MiXCR, one entry per CDR3 protein. The profile shows about 1,800,000 distinct CDR3 sequences, roughly 28% of them singletons. V gene TRBV28 combines with J gene TRBJ2-5; a possible D gene is TRBD1 (6 bases). The material sequenced was blood. The receptor comes from a woman younger than 45 in good health. CDR3 region: CASSRPRDTASRGTQYF. For the CDR3, the DNA is TGTGCCAGCAGTCGACCCCGGGACACCGCTTCGAGGGGGACCCAGTACTTC.